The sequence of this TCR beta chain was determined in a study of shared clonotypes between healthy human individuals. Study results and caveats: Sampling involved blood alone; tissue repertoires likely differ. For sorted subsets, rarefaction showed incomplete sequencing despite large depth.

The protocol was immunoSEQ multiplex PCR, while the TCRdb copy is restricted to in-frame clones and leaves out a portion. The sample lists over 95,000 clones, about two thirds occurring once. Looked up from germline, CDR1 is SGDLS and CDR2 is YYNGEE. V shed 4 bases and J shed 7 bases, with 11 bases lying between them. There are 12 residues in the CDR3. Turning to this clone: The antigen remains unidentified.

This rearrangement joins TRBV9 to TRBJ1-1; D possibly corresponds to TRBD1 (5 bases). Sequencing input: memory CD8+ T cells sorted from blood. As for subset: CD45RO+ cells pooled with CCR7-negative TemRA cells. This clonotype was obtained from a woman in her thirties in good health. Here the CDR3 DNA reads TGTGCCAGCAGCTCAGGGTCCGGTGAAGCTTTCTTT. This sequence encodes CASSSGSGEAFF.